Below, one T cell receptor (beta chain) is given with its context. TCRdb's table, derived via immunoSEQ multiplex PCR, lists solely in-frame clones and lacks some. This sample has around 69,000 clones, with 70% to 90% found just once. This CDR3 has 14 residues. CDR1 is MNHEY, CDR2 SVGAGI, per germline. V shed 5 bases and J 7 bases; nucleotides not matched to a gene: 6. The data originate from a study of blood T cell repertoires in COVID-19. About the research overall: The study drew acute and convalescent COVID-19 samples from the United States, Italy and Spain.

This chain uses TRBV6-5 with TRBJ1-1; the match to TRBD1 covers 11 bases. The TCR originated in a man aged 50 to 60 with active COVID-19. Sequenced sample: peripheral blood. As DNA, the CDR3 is TGTGCCAGCAGTCCCCCGGGACAGGGGGTTGAAGCTTTCTTT. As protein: CASSPPGQGVEAFF.